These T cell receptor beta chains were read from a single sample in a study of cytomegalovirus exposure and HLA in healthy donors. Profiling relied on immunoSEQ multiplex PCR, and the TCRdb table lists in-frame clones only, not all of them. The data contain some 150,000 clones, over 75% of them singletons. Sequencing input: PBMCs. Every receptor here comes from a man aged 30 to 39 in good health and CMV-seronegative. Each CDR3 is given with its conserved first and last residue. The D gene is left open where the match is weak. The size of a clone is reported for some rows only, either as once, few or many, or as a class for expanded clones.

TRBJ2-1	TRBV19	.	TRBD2	CATKAGGTYNEQFF	TGTGCCACAAAAGCGGGGGGGACCTACAATGAGCAGTTCTTC
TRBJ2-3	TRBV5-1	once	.	CASRIAASTDTQYF	TGCGCCAGCAGGATAGCAGCGAGCACAGATACGCAGTATTTT
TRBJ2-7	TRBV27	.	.	CASSSTGSYEQYF	TGTGCCAGCAGCTCGACAGGTTCCTACGAGCAGTACTTC
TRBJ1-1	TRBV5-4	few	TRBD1	CASSLEQGANEAFF	TGTGCCAGCAGCTTGGAACAGGGGGCAAATGAAGCTTTCTTT
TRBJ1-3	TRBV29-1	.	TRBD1	CSVGQDGSGNTIYF	TGCAGCGTCGGACAGGATGGCTCTGGAAACACCATATATTTT
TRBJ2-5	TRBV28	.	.	CASSLQETQYF	TGTGCCAGCAGTCTACAAGAGACCCAGTACTTC
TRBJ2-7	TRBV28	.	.	CASSLGQGGEQYF	TGTGCCAGCAGTTTGGGTCAGGGCGGCGAGCAGTACTTC
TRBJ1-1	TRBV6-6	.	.	CASSYPGTRINTEAFF	TGTGCCAGCAGTTATCCCGGGACAAGGATTAACACTGAAGCTTTCTTT
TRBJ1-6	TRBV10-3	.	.	CATHSGVLNSPLHF	TGTGCCACTCATAGCGGGGTCTTGAATTCACCCCTCCACTTT
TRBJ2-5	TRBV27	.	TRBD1	CASSFVWDRVQTQYF	TGTGCCAGCAGTTTCGTCTGGGACAGGGTACAAACCCAGTACTTC
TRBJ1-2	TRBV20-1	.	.	CSGKGGAGYTF	TGCAGTGGGAAGGGAGGCGCTGGCTACACCTTC
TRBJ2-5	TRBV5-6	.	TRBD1	CASKPTNNRGQETQYF	TGTGCCAGCAAACCCACGAATAACAGGGGTCAAGAGACCCAGTACTTC
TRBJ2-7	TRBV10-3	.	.	CAISDLVASLGYEQYF	TGTGCCATCAGTGATTTGGTCGCGTCCCTTGGCTACGAGCAGTACTTC
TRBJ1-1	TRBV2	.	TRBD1	CATHRGRDTEAFF	TGTGCCACACACAGGGGCAGGGACACTGAAGCTTTCTTT
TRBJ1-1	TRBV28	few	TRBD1	CASRGQVVTEAFF	TGTGCCAGCAGGGGACAGGTTGTCACTGAAGCTTTCTTT
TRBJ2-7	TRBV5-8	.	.	CASSLVATYEQYF	TGTGCCAGCAGCTTGGTAGCCACCTACGAGCAGTACTTC
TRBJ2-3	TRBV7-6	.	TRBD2	CASSPIGAAGMADTQYF	TGTGCCAGCAGCCCCATTGGGGCAGCGGGAATGGCAGATACGCAGTATTTT
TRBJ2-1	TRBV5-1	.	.	CASSLAGVDEQFF	TGCGCCAGCAGCTTGGCGGGGGTCGATGAGCAGTTCTTC
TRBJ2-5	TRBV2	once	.	CTSRESNWETQYF	TGTACCAGCAGAGAAAGTAACTGGGAGACCCAGTACTTC
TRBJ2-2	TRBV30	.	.	CAWSVQTSGELFF	TGTGCCTGGAGCGTACAAACCTCCGGGGAGCTGTTTTTT
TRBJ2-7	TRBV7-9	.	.	CSSSSLRQSYEQYF	TGTTCCAGCAGCTCCCTTCGACAGAGCTACGAGCAGTACTTC
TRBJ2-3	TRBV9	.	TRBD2	CASSARLADTQYF	TGTGCCAGCAGCGCCCGACTAGCGGATACGCAGTATTTT
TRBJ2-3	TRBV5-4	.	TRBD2	CASSLGSSGSLLDTQYF	TGTGCCAGCAGCTTGGGGTCTAGCGGGAGTCTTCTAGATACGCAGTATTTT
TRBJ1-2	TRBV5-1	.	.	CASSASTENYGYTF	TGCGCCAGCAGCGCGTCCACAGAGAACTATGGCTACACCTTC
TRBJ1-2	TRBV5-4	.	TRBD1	CASSETGGYGYTF	TGTGCCAGCAGCGAGACAGGGGGCTATGGCTACACCTTC
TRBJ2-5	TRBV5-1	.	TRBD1	CASSLATGTGQETQYF	TGCGCCAGCAGCTTGGCTACCGGGACAGGGCAAGAGACCCAGTACTTC
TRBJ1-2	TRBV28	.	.	CATSKAQGGYTF	TGTGCCACCTCGAAGGCACAGGGAGGCTACACCTTC
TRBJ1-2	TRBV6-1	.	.	CASSDARGQQVNYGYTF	TGTGCCAGCAGTGACGCCCGTGGACAGCAAGTTAACTATGGCTACACCTTC
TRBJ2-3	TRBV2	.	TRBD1	CASRDRGPRQPDTQYF	TGTGCCAGCAGGGACAGGGGACCGCGGCAGCCAGATACGCAGTATTTT
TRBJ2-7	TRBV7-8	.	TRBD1	CASSLATGDEQYF	TGTGCCAGCAGCTTAGCGACAGGGGACGAGCAGTACTTC
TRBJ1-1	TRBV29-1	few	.	CSVQQGVTEAFF	TGCAGCGTTCAACAGGGTGTCACTGAAGCTTTCTTT
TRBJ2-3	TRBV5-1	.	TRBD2	CASRLTSGVPTDTQYF	TGCGCCAGCAGGTTGACTAGCGGGGTCCCCACAGATACGCAGTATTTT
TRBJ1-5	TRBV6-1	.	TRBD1	CASSGGQGIGQPQHF	TGTGCCAGCAGTGGGGGACAGGGGATTGGGCAGCCCCAGCATTTT
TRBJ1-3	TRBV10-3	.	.	CAISDTQGNTIYF	TGTGCCATCAGTGATACCCAGGGAAACACCATATATTTT
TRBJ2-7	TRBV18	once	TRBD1	CASSPSRQGADEQYF	TGTGCCAGCTCACCATCGCGTCAGGGGGCCGACGAGCAGTACTTC
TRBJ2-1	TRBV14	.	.	CASSHPGIAFYNEQFF	TGTGCCAGCAGCCACCCCGGTATCGCGTTCTACAATGAGCAGTTCTTC
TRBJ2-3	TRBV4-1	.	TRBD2	CASSRRGGRGYTDTQYF	TGCGCCAGCAGCCGGCGGGGGGGGAGGGGATACACAGATACGCAGTATTTT
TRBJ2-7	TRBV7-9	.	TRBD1	CASSWTQGAEQYF	TGTGCCAGCAGCTGGACCCAGGGGGCCGAGCAGTACTTC
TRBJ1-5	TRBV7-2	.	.	CASSLVGGSNQPQHF	TGTGCCAGCAGCTTAGTAGGAGGAAGCAATCAGCCCCAGCATTTT
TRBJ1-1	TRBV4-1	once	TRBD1	CASSHTTRGQGVTEAFF	TGCGCCAGCAGCCATACTACCCGGGGACAGGGGGTCACTGAAGCTTTCTTT
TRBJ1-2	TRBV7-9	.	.	CASSPKSQANYGYTF	TGTGCCAGCAGCCCAAAATCACAGGCTAACTATGGCTACACCTTC
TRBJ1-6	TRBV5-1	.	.	CASSLYREGGSPLHF	TGCGCCAGCAGCTTGTACAGGGAAGGAGGTTCACCCCTCCACTTT
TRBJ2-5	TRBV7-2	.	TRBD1	CASSRTGMYQETQYF	TGTGCCAGCAGCCGGACAGGGATGTACCAAGAGACCCAGTACTTC
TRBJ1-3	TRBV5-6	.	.	CASSRRDIRNTIYF	TGTGCCAGCAGCCGGCGCGACATTCGAAACACCATATATTTT
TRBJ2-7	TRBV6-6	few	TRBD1	CASSVRDSYYEQYF	TGTGCCAGCAGTGTCCGGGACAGCTACTACGAGCAGTACTTC
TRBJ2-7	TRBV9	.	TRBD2	CASSAGGGGTYEQYF	TGTGCCAGCAGCGCCGGCGGGGGGGGAACCTACGAGCAGTACTTC
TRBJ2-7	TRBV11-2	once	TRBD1	CASSSEGTGESYEQYF	TGTGCCAGCAGCTCCGAGGGGACAGGGGAGTCCTACGAGCAGTACTTC
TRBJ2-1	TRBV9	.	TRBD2	CASSPRTSGFNEQFF	TGTGCCAGCAGCCCCCGGACTAGCGGCTTCAATGAGCAGTTCTTC
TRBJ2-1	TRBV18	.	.	CASSPPGSSDEQFF	TGTGCCAGCTCACCACCAGGGAGCAGCGATGAGCAGTTCTTC
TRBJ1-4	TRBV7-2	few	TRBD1	CASSLRDRGFVGEKLFF	TGTGCCAGCAGCTTGCGGGACAGGGGGTTCGTCGGTGAAAAACTGTTTTTT